Listed below are T cell receptor beta chains from one sample, sequenced in a study of T cell responses to AZD1222 COVID-19 vaccine. Assay: immunoSEQ multiplex PCR; the TCRdb copy retains only in-frame clones and omits some. The sample lists roughly 120,000 clones, about nine tenths occurring once. The specimen was peripheral blood, collected on day 0 of AZD1222 vaccination. All receptors come from an adult in good health. CDR3s include the opening cysteine and the closing phenylalanine or tryptophan. A D gene is named only where the DNA matches it firmly.

J,V,D,CDR3
TRBJ1-3,TRBV5-1,-,CASSISGTPSRNTIYF
TRBJ2-7,TRBV25-1,TRBD2,CASSDESGRGSYEQYF
TRBJ1-2,TRBV24-1,TRBD1,CATSEQGYGYTF
TRBJ2-7,TRBV21-1,-,CASSNFPNRVQMAVQYF
TRBJ2-3,TRBV12-3/TRBV12-4,-,CASSLGSSGTQYF
TRBJ1-3,TRBV6-5,-,CASSYSGGVGNTIYF
TRBJ2-7,TRBV4-2,TRBD2,CASSQAVKGLAGKYEQYF
TRBJ2-6,TRBV3-1/TRBV3-2,TRBD1,CASSRHLDRGRPGANVLTF
TRBJ2-3,TRBV15,-,CATSLTDTQYF
TRBJ1-5,TRBV13,-,CASSLEGAGQPQHF
TRBJ1-4,TRBV5-1,TRBD1,CASSPDRDKLFF
TRBJ2-2,TRBV6-5,-,CASSADDWGRELFF
TRBJ2-1,TRBV18,TRBD1,CASSRTGSNQMNEQFF
TRBJ1-4,TRBV28,-,CASSWTATNEKLFF
TRBJ2-1,TRBV24-1,-,CATSGVYEQFF
TRBJ2-5,TRBV5-4,TRBD2,CASRPGLAGGETQYF
TRBJ2-3,TRBV3-1/TRBV3-2,-,CASSQRGGSTDTQYF
TRBJ2-7,TRBV28,-,CASSGASYYYEQYF
TRBJ2-7,TRBV5-5,TRBD2,CASSRGGGVEEQYF
TRBJ2-7,TRBV4-1,TRBD2,CASSPGGPSSYEQYF
TRBJ1-2,TRBV30,-,CAWSVGFVGYTF
TRBJ2-5,TRBV24-1,-,CATSDLRTGETQYF